This TCR beta chain comes out of a study of shared clonotypes between healthy human individuals. Germline CDR1 and CDR2: SNHLY and FYNNEI. Trimming took 6 bases from V and 5 from J, leaving 17 bases between them. The CDR3 contains 15 residues. CD8 memory was a combination that joined CD45RO+ cells with CCR7-negative CD45RA+ TemRA cells. At a deep level, the assay was run. Assay used: immunoSEQ multiplex PCR; TCRdb lists only in-frame clones, some missing. The sample lists about 110,000 clones; about 71% were seen once. This sequence joins TRBV2 and TRBJ2-1, with D tentatively TRBD2 (5 bases). The TCR comes from a woman aged 30 to 39 in good health. The sequenced material came from memory CD8+ T cells sorted from blood. Subset indicated: CD45RO+ cells pooled with CCR7-negative TemRA cells. CDR3 bases: TGTGCCAGCAGGGTTCTAGCCCGAGGAGACAATGAGCAGTTCTTC. Translating it yields CASRVLARGDNEQFF.